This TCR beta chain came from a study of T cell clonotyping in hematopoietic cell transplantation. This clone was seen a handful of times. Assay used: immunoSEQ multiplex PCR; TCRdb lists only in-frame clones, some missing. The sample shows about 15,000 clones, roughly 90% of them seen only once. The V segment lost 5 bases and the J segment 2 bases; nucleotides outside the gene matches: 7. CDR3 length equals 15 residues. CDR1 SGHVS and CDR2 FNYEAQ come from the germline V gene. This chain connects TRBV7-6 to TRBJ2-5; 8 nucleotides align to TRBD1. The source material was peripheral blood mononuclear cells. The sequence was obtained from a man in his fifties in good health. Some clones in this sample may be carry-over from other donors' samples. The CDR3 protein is CASSQRQGQQETQYF. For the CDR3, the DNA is TGTGCCAGCAGCCAACGACAGGGGCAACAAGAGACCCAGTACTTC.